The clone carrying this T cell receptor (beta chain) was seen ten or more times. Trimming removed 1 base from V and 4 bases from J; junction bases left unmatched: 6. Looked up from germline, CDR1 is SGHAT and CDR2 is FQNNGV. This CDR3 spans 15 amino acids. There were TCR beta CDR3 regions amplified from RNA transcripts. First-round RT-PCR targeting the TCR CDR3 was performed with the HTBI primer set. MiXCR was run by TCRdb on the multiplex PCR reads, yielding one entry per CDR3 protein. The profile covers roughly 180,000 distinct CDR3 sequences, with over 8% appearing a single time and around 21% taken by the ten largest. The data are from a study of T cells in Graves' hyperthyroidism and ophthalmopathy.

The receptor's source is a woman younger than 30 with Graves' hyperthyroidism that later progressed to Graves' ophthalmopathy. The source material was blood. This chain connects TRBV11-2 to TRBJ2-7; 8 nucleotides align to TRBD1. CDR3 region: CASSLGGQGGYEQYF. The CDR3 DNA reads TGTGCCAGCAGCTTAGGCGGACAGGGAGGTTACGAGCAGTACTTC.